The present TCR beta chain was sequenced within a study of blood T cell repertoires in COVID-19. Here immunoSEQ multiplex PCR was the method, and the copy in TCRdb shows in-frame clones only, minus some. The sample contains some 350,000 clones, about 90% of which appear only once. This clone was seen a single time. This receptor was taken from a young man with active or convalescent COVID-19. The sample was peripheral blood.

This CDR3 reads CASSYGGFLEYF. The CDR3 nucleotides read TGTGCCAGCAGTTACGGAGGCTTTTTGGAGTACTTC. The J gene is TRBJ2-7, the V gene TRBV6-2 or TRBV6-3, with D maybe TRBD2 (5 bases). Trimming shortened V by 2 bases and J by 11 bases, and 13 bases separated the two germline ends. The CDR3 contains 12 residues. Germline-derived CDR1 and CDR2 are MNHEY and SVGEGT.